This entry describes one T cell receptor (beta chain). Germline V gene data show CDR1 as MNHNS and CDR2 as SASEGT. The CDR3 consists of 18 residues. V gave up 2 bases and J gave up 6 bases; unmatched junction bases: 10. The repertoire was sequenced with immunoSEQ multiplex PCR; TCRdb's copy has only in-frame clones and lacks some. The sample records more than 40,000 clones, 90% being singletons. These data are taken from a study of T cell changes during pregnancy in multiple sclerosis. This TCR was sampled from a female donor in good health, enrolled as a control in a pregnancy study. Specimen: peripheral blood, collected in the first trimester of pregnancy. The chain couples TRBV6-1 to TRBJ2-2; TRBD2 aligns across 12 bases. CDR3 sequence (DNA): TGTGCCAGCAGTGAACGTATGGGGGCTAGCGGGAGGGCCGGGGAGCTGTTTTTT. It specifies CASSERMGASGRAGELFF.